One sample yielded the 23 T cell receptor beta chains listed below, sequenced in a study of T cell repertoires in aging, cancer and after chemotherapy (dated by TCRdb to about 2019). Reads for this sample came from an Illumina MiSeq. Rearranged TRB sequences spanning V, D and J segments were amplified in a multiplex touch-down PCR with a mixed TRB-A/B primer pool. TCRdb passed the public sequencing reads through fastp at Q25 and MiXCR, retaining productive beta sequences. Each CDR3 protein gets just one entry, which takes the most common genes and DNA from the rows behind it. A total of some 1,500 distinct CDR3 sequences appear in this sample, around a third of them only once. The leading ten clones occupy over 20% of the sample. TCR beta rearrangements were amplified from genomic DNA extracted from peripheral blood rather than from sorted cells or RNA. Sequencing was carried out using blood. All receptors come from a human donor with a solid tumor.

The rearrangement uses TRBV15 and TRBJ1-2, with D unresolved. The germline V gene encodes CDR1 LNHNV and CDR2 YYDKDF (reference sequence). The ends were cut back, 0 bases at V and 7 bases at J, with 9 bases in the middle. The CDR3 totals 13 residues. The CDR3 here is CATSRDRLSGYTF. The CDR3 DNA reads TGTGCCACCAGCAGAGATCGTTTAAGTGGCTACACCTTC.

Of note for this clonotype: Possible read error: a much larger clone is one base away. The chain joins TRBV7-6 to TRBJ1-1, with D unresolved. The CDR3 consists of 11 residues. CDR1 SGHVS and CDR2 FNYEAQ come from the germline V gene. CDR3 loop: CVSSADGEAFF. CDR3 nucleotides: TGTGTCAGCAGTGCTGATGGGGAAGCTTTCTTT.

This clonotype turned up a few times. This sequence joins TRBV6-5 and TRBJ1-6; possible D gene TRBD1, 5 bases. Germline CDR1 and CDR2: MNHEY and SVGAGI. V was trimmed by 11 bases and J by 7 bases, leaving 15 bases between them. The CDR3 has 13 residues. The CDR3 region is CAGTGTDNSPLHF. Written as DNA, the CDR3 is TGTGCCGGAACCGGGACGGACAATTCACCCCTCCACTTT.

This clonotype is labeled as large. The V and J genes are TRBV29-1 and TRBJ1-1; D is possibly TRBD1 (5 bases). The CDR3 covers 13 residues. Germline loops: CDR1 SQVTM, CDR2 ANQGSEA. V lost 3 bases, J lost 0 bases, and 8 bases lay in between. The CDR3 here is CSVDRVLNTEAFF. DNA of the CDR3: TGCAGCGTTGACAGGGTACTGAACACTGAAGCTTTCTTT.

Only a few counts were recorded for this clonotype. V usage is TRBV19 and J usage is TRBJ1-5; D gene unclear. CDR1 and CDR2 (germline): LNHDA, SQIVND (reference sequence). Trimming took off 5 bases at V and 2 bases at J, with 10 bases between the two ends. The CDR3 is 14 residues long. CDR3 amino acids: CASSEKDGNQPQHF. In DNA, the CDR3 is TGTGCCAGTAGTGAGAAAGATGGCAATCAGCCCCAGCATTTT.

This chain uses TRBV12-3 or TRBV12-4 with TRBJ2-1; D is possibly TRBD2 (6 bases). V lost 5 bases, J lost 5 bases, and 13 bases lay in between. This CDR3 has 14 amino acids. The CDR3 reads CASSTPGGDNEQFF. CDR3 coding DNA: TGTGCCAGCAGTACCCCAGGCGGGGACAATGAGCAGTTCTTC.

The chain has TRBV20-1 and TRBJ2-3, with 9 bases lining up with TRBD1. Germline-derived CDR1 and CDR2 are DFQATT and SNEGSKA (reference sequence). The CDR3 is 15 residues long. Trimming at V came to 6 bases and at J to 1 base, leaving 8 bases not matched to a gene. DNA of the CDR3: TGCAGTGCCGAAACCCGGACAGGGGGCACAGATACGCAGTATTTT. The encoded protein is CSAETRTGGTDTQYF.

The chain carries TRBV10-1 and TRBJ1-5; the D gene is possibly TRBD1 (5 bases). CDR1 is WNHNN and CDR2 is SYGVQD in the germline V gene (reference sequence). With 11 bases removed from V and 3 bases from J, the gap between germline ends came to 11 bases. This CDR3 region has 12 residues. CDR3 sequence reads: CAGGTDNQPQHF. The CDR3 DNA follows: TGCGCCGGGGGGACGGACAATCAGCCCCAGCATTTT.

By share, this clonotype ranks as large. This chain connects TRBV29-1 to TRBJ1-1, with D unresolved. V lost 6 bases to trimming and J lost 2 bases, with 16 bases between them. The CDR3 is 14 amino acids. CDR1 SQVTM and CDR2 ANQGSEA come from the germline V gene. CDR3 region: CSVPPLLLNTEAFF. The DNA of the CDR3 is TGCAGCGTCCCACCCCTGCTCCTTAACACTGAAGCTTTCTTT. The full variable domain, its missing parts supplied by reference TRBV29-1 and TRBJ1-1, is SAVISQKPSRDICQRGTSLTIQCQVDSQVTMMFWYRQQPGQSLTLIATANQGSEATYESGFVIDKFPISRPNLTFSTLTVSNMSPEDSSIYLCSVPPLLLNTEAFFGQGTRLTVV.

V usage is TRBV15 and J usage is TRBJ2-7; tentatively, D is TRBD1 (6 bases). There are 14 residues in the CDR3. Trimming pared 5 bases from V and 4 bases from J, leaving 15 bases between. From germline, CDR1 is LNHNV and CDR2 YYDKDF (reference sequence). CDR3 loop: CATSPQDSGYEQYF. The CDR3 nucleotides read TGTGCCACCAGCCCCCAGGACAGCGGATACGAGCAGTACTTC.

The sample holds one count of this clonotype. The chain's CDR3 is CASSLGLAGVAGELFF. CDR3 nucleotide sequence: TGTGCCAGCAGCCTCGGGCTAGCGGGAGTGGCCGGGGAGCTGTTTTTT. This chain links TRBV7-2 with TRBJ2-2; TRBD2 agrees at 10 bases. Germline lookup yields CDR1 SGHTA and CDR2 FQGNSA. V shed 5 bases, J shed 6 bases, and the junction held 9 bases outside the gene matches. The CDR3 loop spans 16 amino acids.

This clonotype is medium-sized in the sample. The CDR3 nucleotides are TGTGCCAGCAGCTTAATAGCCTACGAGCAGTACTTC. As protein: CASSLIAYEQYF. The chain combines TRBV7-2 with TRBJ2-7; D is uncertain. The V end was cut by 2 bases, the J end by 2 bases, with 4 bases between. The CDR3 totals 12 residues. Germline values: CDR1 SGHTA, CDR2 FQGNSA.

This clonotype was seen a handful of times. A read error may account for a junction end that differs from germline. The chain links TRBV5-5 to TRBJ2-6, with D perhaps matching TRBD1 (6 bases). Germline lookup yields CDR1 SGHKS and CDR2 YYEKEE (reference sequence). This CDR3 contains 17 residues. CDR3 sequence (DNA): TGTGCCAGCAGTTTGGACAGCCCTCCTAAGTGGGCCAACGTCCTGACTTTC. Its protein product is CASSLDSPPKWANVLTF. Variable domain in full (rest from reference TRBV5-5 and TRBJ2-6): DAGVTQSPTHLIKTRGQQVTLRCSPISGHKSVSWYQQVLGQGPQFIFQYYEKEERGRGNFPDRFSARQFPNYSSELNVNALLLGDSALYLCASSLDSPPKWANVLTFGAGSRLTVL.

The chain combines TRBV12-3 or TRBV12-4 with TRBJ2-7, with a possible D match to TRBD2 (6 bases). This CDR3 is built from 14 residues. V lost 6 bases and J lost 6, with 18 bases in between. CDR3 DNA sequence: TGTGCCAGCAGCCCCGAATTGGAGGGGACCGAGCAGTACTTC. Translation: CASSPELEGTEQYF.

This clonotype was seen more than once but under ten times. The chain is built from TRBV20-1 and TRBJ2-7; D is uncertain. Germline lookup yields CDR1 DFQATT and CDR2 SNEGSKA (reference sequence). The CDR3 spans 14 residues. V gave up 2 bases and J gave up 3 bases, with 14 bases separating them. DNA for the CDR3: TGCAGTGCTAGACCGGACGGAAGATACTACGAGCAGTACTTC. Its protein product is CSARPDGRYYEQYF.

The rearrangement links TRBV5-8 to TRBJ2-3; TRBD2 aligns across 15 bases. V gave up 4 bases and J gave up 2 bases; unmatched junction bases: 14. Germline assignment: CDR1 SGHTS and CDR2 YDEGEE. The CDR3 loop spans 20 amino acids. The CDR3 reads CASSPGLAGGLVTHTDTQYF. The CDR3 nucleotides are TGTGCCAGCAGCCCGGGACTAGCGGGGGGCTTGGTCACACACACAGATACGCAGTATTTT.

About this clonotype itself: Germline and junction disagree at one end, which may indicate a read error. The chain carries TRBV6-6 and TRBJ1-2, with 11 bases aligning to TRBD1. This CDR3 comprises 16 residues. Germline CDR1 and CDR2: MNHNY and SVGAGI (reference sequence). The CDR3 DNA reads as TGTGCCAGCAGTCAACCCGGACAGGGGGCTTTTTATGGCTTCACCTTC. It codes for CASSQPGQGAFYGFTF.

This chain joins TRBV20-1 and TRBJ2-1; D gene uncertain. Germline CDR1 DFQATT, CDR2 SNEGSKA (reference sequence). The CDR3 length is 12 residues. Trimming cost V 4 bases and J 10 bases, with 14 bases left between them. CDR3 residues: CSAKSERDEQFF. The CDR3 DNA reads as TGCAGTGCTAAATCCGAGCGTGACGAGCAGTTCTTC.

A few counts support this clonotype. The V and J genes are TRBV7-9 and TRBJ1-2, with 8 bases aligning to TRBD1. This CDR3 has 15 amino acids. The V gene's germline CDR1 is SEHNR and CDR2 FQNEAQ (reference sequence). V gave up 2 bases and J gave up 12 bases; unmatched junction bases: 14. In DNA form, the CDR3 reads TGTGCCAGCAGCTTATCCCACAGGGGGAGGCAATACAACACCTTC. It is translated as CASSLSHRGRQYNTF.

Of note for this clonotype: A read error is possible here, since a much larger clone lies one base away. The rearrangement uses TRBV6-5 and TRBJ2-7; 7 bases are a match to TRBD2. Germline lookup yields CDR1 MNHEY and CDR2 SVGAGI. CDR3 length: 15 residues. CDR3 in amino acids: CASSPRTRGPYEKYF. The CDR3 DNA follows: TGTGCCAGCAGTCCTAGGACTAGAGGGCCCTACGAGAAGTACTTC.

In DNA form, the CDR3 reads TGTGCCACCAGCAGAGTGAGCAGCCAAGAGACCCAGTACTTC. Encoded protein: CATSRVSSQETQYF. The gene calls are TRBV15 and TRBJ2-5; D ambiguous. The ends were cut back, 1 base at V and 1 base at J, with 7 bases in the middle. The CDR3 has 14 residues. CDR1 is LNHNV, CDR2 YYDKDF, per germline (reference sequence).

This clonotype was seen only a few times. The chain has TRBV13 and TRBJ1-5, with D perhaps TRBD1 (5 bases). V gave up 5 bases and J gave up 0 bases, with 8 bases separating them. Germline V lookup: CDR1 PRHDT, CDR2 FYEKMQ (reference sequence). The CDR3 has 14 residues. Here the CDR3 reads CASSRGPSNQPQHF. The CDR3 DNA follows: TGTGCCAGCAGCCGGGGACCTAGCAATCAGCCCCAGCATTTT.

This rearrangement joins TRBV5-4 to TRBJ2-4, with no clear D. Between the trimmed V and J ends, which lost 3 bases and 8 bases, there was a span of 12 bases. There are 13 residues in the CDR3. The germline CDR1 and CDR2 sequences are SGHNT and YYREEE (reference sequence). Written as DNA, the CDR3 is TGTGCCAGCAGCTCGCGACCTGGGGACATTCAGTACTTC. This codes for CASSSRPGDIQYF.